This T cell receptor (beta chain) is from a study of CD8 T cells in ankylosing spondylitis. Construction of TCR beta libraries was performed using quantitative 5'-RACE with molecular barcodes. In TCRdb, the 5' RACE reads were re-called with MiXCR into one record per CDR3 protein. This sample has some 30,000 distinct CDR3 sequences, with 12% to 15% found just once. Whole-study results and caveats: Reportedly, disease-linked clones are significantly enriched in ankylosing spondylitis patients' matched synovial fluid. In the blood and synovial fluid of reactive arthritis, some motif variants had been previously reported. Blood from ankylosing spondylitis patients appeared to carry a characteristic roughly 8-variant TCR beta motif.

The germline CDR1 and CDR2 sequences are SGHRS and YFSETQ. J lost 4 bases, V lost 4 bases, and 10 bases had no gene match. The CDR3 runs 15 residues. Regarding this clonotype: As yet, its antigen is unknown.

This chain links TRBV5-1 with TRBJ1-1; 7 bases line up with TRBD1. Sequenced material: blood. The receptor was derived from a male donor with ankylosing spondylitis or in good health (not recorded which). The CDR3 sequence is CASSPSTGSPTEAFF. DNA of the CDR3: TGCGCCAGCAGCCCATCGACAGGGAGTCCCACTGAAGCTTTCTTT.